This TCR beta chain emerged from a study of cytomegalovirus exposure and HLA in healthy donors. Background on the study: The study's early data release held approximately 91 million unique TCRs from HLA-typed donors.

Study-wide points: In a later analysis, most CMV-associated TCR beta chains appeared HLA-restricted.

This CDR3 has 15 amino acids. V dropped 0 bases and J dropped 4; count of bases not matched to a gene: 5. Germline V gives CDR1 LNHNV, CDR2 YYDKDF (reference sequence). Participants comprised healthy donors of bone marrow. A note on this clone: Its antigen is not known.

PCR was performed using 60 Vbeta and 13 Jbeta primers. Using immunoSEQ multiplex PCR, the repertoire was profiled, and TCRdb retains in-frame clones only, with some absent. The table lists more than 150,000 clones, roughly 85% of them singletons. This clonotype was obtained from a man aged 45 to 65 in good health and CMV-seropositive. The chain is built from TRBV15 and TRBJ2-5, with 7 positions matching TRBD2. Sequences were obtained from PBMCs. This CDR3 reads CATSRDWEGAETQYF. CDR3 DNA: TGTGCCACCAGCAGAGATTGGGAGGGAGCAGAGACCCAGTACTTC.